The table lists the clone carrying this T cell receptor beta chain with many counts. The V gene's germline CDR1 is SGHAT and CDR2 FQNNGV. Trimming took 2 bases from V and 0 from J, leaving 11 bases between them. The CDR3 is 16 amino acids. As the template, RNA transcripts were used to amplify TCR beta CDR3 regions. RT-PCR was first run with HTBI primers, then multiplex PCR in a second round. TCRdb re-derived calls from the multiplex PCR reads in MiXCR, one entry per CDR3 protein. The table lists some 380,000 distinct CDR3 sequences, about 16% of them singletons. These data come from a study of Graves' ophthalmopathy and Graves' hyperthyroidism.

J is TRBJ1-3 and V is TRBV11-2, with a possible D match to TRBD1 (6 bases). This sequence was found in a woman aged 18 to 35 with stable Graves' hyperthyroidism. The material sequenced was peripheral blood. CDR3 nucleotides: TGTGCCAGCAGCTTAATCGGACAGATCTCTGGAAACACCATATATTTT. Protein sequence: CASSLIGQISGNTIYF.